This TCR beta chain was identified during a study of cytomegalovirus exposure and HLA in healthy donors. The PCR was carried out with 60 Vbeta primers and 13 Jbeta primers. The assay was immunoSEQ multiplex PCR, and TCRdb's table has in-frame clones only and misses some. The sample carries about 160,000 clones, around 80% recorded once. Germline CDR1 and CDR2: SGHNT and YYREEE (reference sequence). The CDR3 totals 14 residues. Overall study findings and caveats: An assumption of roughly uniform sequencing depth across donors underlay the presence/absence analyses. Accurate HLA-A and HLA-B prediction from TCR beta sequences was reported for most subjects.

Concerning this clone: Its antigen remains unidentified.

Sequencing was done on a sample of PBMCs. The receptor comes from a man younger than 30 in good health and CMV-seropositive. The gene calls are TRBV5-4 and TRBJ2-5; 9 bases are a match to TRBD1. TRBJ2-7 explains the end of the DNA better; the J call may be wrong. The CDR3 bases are TGTGCCAGCAGCTTGGGGACAGGGGAATACGAGCAGTACTTC. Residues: CASSLGTGEYEQYF.